This TCR beta chain was observed in a study of technical replicates of blood from four donors. Germline CDR1 reads SGHDN; CDR2 reads FVKESK. The CDR3 sequence is 17 residues long. The ends lost 1 base at V and 2 bases at J; junction bases unmatched: 7. TCRdb keeps only in-frame clones here, not all; method: immunoSEQ multiplex PCR. The sample carries about 83,000 clones, 94% recorded once. The clonotype comes from a human donor in good health. The source material was T cells isolated from PBMCs. The gene calls are TRBV14 and TRBJ2-5, with 10 bases lining up with TRBD2. The DNA of the CDR3 is TGTGCCAGCAGCCAAGGGCTAGCGGGAGTGGTACAAGAGACCCAGTACTTC. This gives the protein CASSQGLAGVVQETQYF.